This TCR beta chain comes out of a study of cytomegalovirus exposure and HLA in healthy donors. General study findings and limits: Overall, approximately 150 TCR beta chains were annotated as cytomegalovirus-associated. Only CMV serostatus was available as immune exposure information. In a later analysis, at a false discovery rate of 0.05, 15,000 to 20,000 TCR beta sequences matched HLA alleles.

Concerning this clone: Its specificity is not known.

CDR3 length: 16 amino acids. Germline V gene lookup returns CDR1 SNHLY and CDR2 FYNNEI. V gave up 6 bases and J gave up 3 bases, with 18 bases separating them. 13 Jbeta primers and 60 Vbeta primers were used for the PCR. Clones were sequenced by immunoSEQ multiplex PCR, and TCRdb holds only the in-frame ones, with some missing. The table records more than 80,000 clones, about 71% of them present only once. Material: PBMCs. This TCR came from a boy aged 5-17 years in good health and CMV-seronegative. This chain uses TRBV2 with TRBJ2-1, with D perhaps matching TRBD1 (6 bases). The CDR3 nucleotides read TGTGCCAGCAGGCCCTTGGACAGTAGTATCTACAATGAGCAGTTCTTC. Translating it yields CASRPLDSSIYNEQFF.